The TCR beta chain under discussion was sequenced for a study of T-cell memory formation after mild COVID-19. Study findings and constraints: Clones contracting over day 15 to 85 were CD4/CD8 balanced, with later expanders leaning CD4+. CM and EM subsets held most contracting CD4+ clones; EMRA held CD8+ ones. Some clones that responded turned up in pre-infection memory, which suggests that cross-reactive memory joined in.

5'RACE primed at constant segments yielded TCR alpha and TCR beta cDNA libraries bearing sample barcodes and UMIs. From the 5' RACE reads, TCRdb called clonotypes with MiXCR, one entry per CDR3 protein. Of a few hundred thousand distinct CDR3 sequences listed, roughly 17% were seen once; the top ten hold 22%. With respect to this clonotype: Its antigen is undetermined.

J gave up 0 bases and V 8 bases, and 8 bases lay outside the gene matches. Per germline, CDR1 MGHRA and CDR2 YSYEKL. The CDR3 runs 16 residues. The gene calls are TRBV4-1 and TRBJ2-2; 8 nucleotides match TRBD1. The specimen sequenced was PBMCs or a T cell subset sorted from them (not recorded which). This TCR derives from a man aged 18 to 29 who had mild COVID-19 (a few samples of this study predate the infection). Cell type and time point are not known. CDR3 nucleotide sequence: TGCGCCAGCCTCCAAGACAGGGGTTCGAACACCGGGGAGCTGTTTTTT. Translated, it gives CASLQDRGSNTGELFF.